Detailed here is one T cell receptor beta chain. Its target is unknown. The data derive from a study of radiation and T cells in renal cell carcinoma. Study-level points and caveats: In blood, top tumor clones expanded by 2 weeks, shrinking by 4. Baseline intratumoral clonotype presence is unknown without pretreatment biopsies.

Libraries were prepared by immunoSEQ multiplex PCR; TCRdb keeps only in-frame clonotypes and omits some of them. The data show 150,000 or so clones, 88% seen once. This CDR3 spans 14 amino acids. CDR1 is SGHAT and CDR2 is FQNNGV in the germline V gene. Between the trimmed V and J ends, which lost 1 base and 1 base, there was a span of 8 bases. Described time point: blood 4 weeks post-SBRT, at nephrectomy. Described treatment: 15 Gy SBRT to primary tumor, nephrectomy 4 weeks later. Nephrectomy followed 15 Gy stereotactic body radiation by 4 weeks. The V and J genes are TRBV11-2 and TRBJ2-7; a weak D match, TRBD1 (5 bases). Sequenced material: blood, taken from a patient whose treatment included radiotherapy and nephrectomy. The sequence derives from a woman between 45 and 60 years old with renal cell carcinoma. For the CDR3, the DNA is TGTGCCAGCAGCTTAGGACAGCTTTCCTACGAGCAGTACTTC. It codes for CASSLGQLSYEQYF.